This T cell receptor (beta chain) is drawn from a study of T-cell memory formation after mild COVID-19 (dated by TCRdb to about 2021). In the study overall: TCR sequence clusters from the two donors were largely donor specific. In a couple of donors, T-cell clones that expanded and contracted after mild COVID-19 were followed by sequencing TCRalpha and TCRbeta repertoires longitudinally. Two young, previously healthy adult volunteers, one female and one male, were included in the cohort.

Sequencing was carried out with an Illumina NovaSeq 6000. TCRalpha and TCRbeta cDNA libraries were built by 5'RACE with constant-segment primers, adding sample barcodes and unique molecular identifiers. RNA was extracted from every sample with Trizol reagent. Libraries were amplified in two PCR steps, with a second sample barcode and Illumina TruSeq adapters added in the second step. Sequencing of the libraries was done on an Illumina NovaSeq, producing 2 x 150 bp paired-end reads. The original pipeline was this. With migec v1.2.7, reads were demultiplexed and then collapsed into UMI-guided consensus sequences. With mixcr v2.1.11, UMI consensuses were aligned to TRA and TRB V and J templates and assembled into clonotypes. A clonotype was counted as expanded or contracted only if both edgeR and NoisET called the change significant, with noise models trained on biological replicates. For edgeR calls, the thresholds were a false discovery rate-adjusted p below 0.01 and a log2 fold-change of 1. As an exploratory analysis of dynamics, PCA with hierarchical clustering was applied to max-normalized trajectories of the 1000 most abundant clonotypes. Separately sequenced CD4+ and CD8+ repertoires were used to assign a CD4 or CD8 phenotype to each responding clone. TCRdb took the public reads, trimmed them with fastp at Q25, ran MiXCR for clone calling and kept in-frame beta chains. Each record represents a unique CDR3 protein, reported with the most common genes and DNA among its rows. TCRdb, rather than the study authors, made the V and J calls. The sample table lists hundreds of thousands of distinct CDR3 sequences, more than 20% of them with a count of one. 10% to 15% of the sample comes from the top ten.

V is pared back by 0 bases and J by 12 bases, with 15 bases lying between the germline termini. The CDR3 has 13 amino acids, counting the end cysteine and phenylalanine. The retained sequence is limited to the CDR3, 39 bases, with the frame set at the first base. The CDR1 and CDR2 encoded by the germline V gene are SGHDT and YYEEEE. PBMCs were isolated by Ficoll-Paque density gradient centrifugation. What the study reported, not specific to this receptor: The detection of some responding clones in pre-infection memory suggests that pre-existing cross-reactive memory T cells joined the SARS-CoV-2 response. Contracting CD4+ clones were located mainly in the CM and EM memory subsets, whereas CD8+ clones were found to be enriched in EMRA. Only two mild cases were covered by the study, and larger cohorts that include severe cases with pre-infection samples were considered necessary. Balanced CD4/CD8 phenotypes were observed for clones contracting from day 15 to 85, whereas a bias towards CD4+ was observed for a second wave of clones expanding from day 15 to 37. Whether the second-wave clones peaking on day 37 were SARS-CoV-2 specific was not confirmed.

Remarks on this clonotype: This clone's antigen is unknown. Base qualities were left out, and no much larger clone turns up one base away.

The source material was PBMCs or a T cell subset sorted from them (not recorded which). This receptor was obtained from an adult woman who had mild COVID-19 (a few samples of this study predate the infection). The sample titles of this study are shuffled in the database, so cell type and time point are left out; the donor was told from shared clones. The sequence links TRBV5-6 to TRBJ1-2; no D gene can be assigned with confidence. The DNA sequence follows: TGTGCCAGCAGCTTGGCCAATGCACACGGCGACACCTTC. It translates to CASSLANAHGDTF.